Reported below is one T cell receptor (beta chain). Its antigen remains unidentified. Repertoires were generated with immunoSEQ multiplex PCR, while TCRdb's copy carries only in-frame clones and drops some. Here the sample spans hundreds of thousands of clones, almost 97% being singletons. CDR3 length equals 13 residues. Germline V gives CDR1 GTSNPN, CDR2 SVGIG (reference sequence). V was trimmed by 0 bases and J by 5 bases, leaving 10 bases between them. This record comes from a study of shared clonotypes between healthy human individuals. Study overall: Each donor's CD8 memory used one plate, CD8 naive two, each CD4 subset three.

Points from the study as a whole: Generation probabilities of non-shared clonotypes were lower (relative to those shared by all four donors). Rarefaction revealed incomplete sorted-subset sequencing despite large depth.

This TCR was sampled from a woman aged 30 to 39 in good health. Sequences were obtained from naive CD4+ T cells sorted from blood. Documented subset: CD45RA+ positively selected. This chain joins TRBV30 and TRBJ1-1; D not resolved. The CDR3 here is CAWSVPPGTEAFF. Here the CDR3 DNA reads TGTGCCTGGAGTGTACCCCCCGGGACTGAAGCTTTCTTT.